This entry concerns a single T cell receptor beta chain. The sample comes from a study of blood T cell repertoires in COVID-19. Germline values: CDR1 SQVTM, CDR2 ANQGSEA. The CDR3 runs to 12 residues. V was pared by 6 bases and J by 2 bases, with 0 bases of the junction left unmatched. The repertoire was sequenced with immunoSEQ multiplex PCR; TCRdb's copy has only in-frame clones and lacks some. The data show approximately 280,000 clones, with roughly 87% seen just once and 6% to 7% held by the top ten. The chain has TRBV29-1 and TRBJ2-7, with 11 bases that match TRBD1. This TCR came from a middle-aged woman who had recovered from COVID-19. Sequences were obtained from PBMCs or T cells enriched from blood (not recorded which). The CDR3 region is CSVGQGAYEQYF. As DNA, the CDR3 is TGCAGCGTGGGACAGGGGGCCTACGAGCAGTACTTC.